A selection of T cell receptor beta chains follows, all from one sample in a study of PD-L1 blockade in urothelial cancer. Sequenced by immunoSEQ multiplex PCR; TCRdb stores in-frame clones only, minus some. Of tens of thousands of clones in the sample, about 75% are singletons; the top ten hold approximately 3.8%. Sequencing used PBMCs, obtained around atezolizumab (anti-PD-L1) treatment. Receptors were obtained from a man in his 70s with urothelial cancer. Each CDR3 is given with its conserved first and last residue. Each record gives: V gene, CDR3 protein.

TRBV18,CASSPAQGTSNQPQHF
TRBV28,CASTQTGGERTKNIQYF
TRBV7-6,CASSLTSGGQETQYF
TRBV7-2,CASSREISETQYF
TRBV11-3,CASRGQGALSGANVLTF
TRBV9,CASSVRQGDYGYTF
TRBV23-1,CASLPGQGAGEPNTGELFF
TRBV5-1,CASSWDRFYEQYF
TRBV7-2,CASSLVAGTGVYGYTF
TRBV12-5,CASGPGLASYNEQFF
TRBV25-1,CASTMGRAPYEQYF
TRBV30,CAWSVQTGAIQYF
TRBV2,CASREGLGDPKNIQYF
TRBV5-1,CASSSGIVRSNEQFF
TRBV5-1,CASSYRQGETQYF
TRBV28,CASSPPRQGFSSYEQYF
TRBV5-1,CASSLQGGDQPQHF
TRBV7-2,CASSSPGSGAFF
TRBV6-1,CASSAVPGGADF
TRBV7-6,CASSLAAPTDTQYF
TRBV7-3,CASSQTTGSPEAFF
TRBV7-3,CASSLGRAEYNEQFF
TRBV7-3,CASSLRQGLNTGELFF
TRBV7-9,CASSLLAGGPDEQFF
TRBV18,CASSLQGATNYGYTF
TRBV5-5,CASSRTLTGDSPLHF
TRBV2,CASSAIGTTYEQYF
TRBV15,CATSRARGSPLHF
TRBV21-1,CASSKLAGGGHNEQFF
TRBV5-8,CASSRGQGTLHQPQHF
TRBV5-6,CASSLAGTDSYYGYTF
TRBV7-9,CASSRLVSYNEQFF
TRBV4-3,CASSQEPRRATEQFF
TRBV28,CASSLLTGRQYF
TRBV18,CASSPLSETLSGNTIYF
TRBV6-5,CASSYSGTSGGETQYF
TRBV5-1,CASSRRGGQGDTQYF
TRBV19,CASSIAHSYEQYF
TRBV19,CASSLRGTNSNQPQHF
TRBV27,CASSLYGRLSETQYF
TRBV7-3,CASSRTAGVETQYF
TRBV30,CAWSRGSDSNQPQHF
TRBV29-1,CSAPSIGAEAFF
TRBV5-1,CASSFAGFTGANVLTF
TRBV7-2,CASSPRLAGVETQYF
TRBV18,CASSPPVRGPGNTIYF
TRBV5-6,CASSPTGIRQNIQYF
TRBV6-5,CASRYGENTEAFF
TRBV11-1,CASSLIFGNTIYF
TRBV5-6,CASSLEPGLAGVEQYF
TRBV7-3,CASSGGTGGELFF
TRBV9,CASSPVGRGEETQYF
TRBV6-6,CASSGGVLHEQFF
TRBV30,CACRTGGGYEQYF